The 8 T cell receptor beta chains below all came from one sample that was sequenced in a study of blood T cell repertoires in COVID-19. Profiled with immunoSEQ multiplex PCR; TCRdb holds only in-frame clones, not every one. The sample has about 410,000 clones, approximately 89% seen once; the top ten hold approximately 1.5%. The sample taken for sequencing was peripheral blood. These receptors all stem from a woman aged 40 to 49 with COVID-19, enrolled during active disease.

The chain links TRBV6-5 to TRBJ2-7; D is possibly TRBD2 (5 bases). Germline CDR1 and CDR2: MNHEY and SVGAGI. This CDR3 has 14 residues. V lost 3 bases to trimming and J lost 2 bases, with 11 bases between them. CDR3 protein: CASSYAGLPYEQYF. The DNA for the CDR3 is TGTGCCAGCAGTTATGCGGGTCTTCCCTACGAGCAGTACTTC.

J is TRBJ2-3 and V is TRBV6-4; 11 bases map to TRBD2. Germline V CDR1 and CDR2: MRHNA, SNTAGT. With V trimmed by 3 bases and J by 2 bases, 4 bases remained unmatched. The CDR3 has 16 residues. The CDR3 protein is CASSEASGGFTDTQYF. CDR3 coding DNA: TGTGCCAGCAGTGAAGCTAGCGGGGGGTTCACAGATACGCAGTATTTT.

V is TRBV19 and J is TRBJ1-4, with a tentative D call TRBD1 (6 bases). Germline assignment: CDR1 LNHDA and CDR2 SQIVND (reference sequence). This CDR3 spans 14 amino acids. Trimming stripped 9 bases from V and 4 bases from J, with 15 bases between. In DNA form, the CDR3 reads TGTGCCAGCCATCCCGACAGGTTTAATGAAAAACTGTTTTTT. Amino acids: CASHPDRFNEKLFF.

V is TRBV5-1 and J is TRBJ2-1; 7 bases are shared with TRBD1. The CDR3 extends over 16 amino acids. The trim removed 4 bases at V and 2 bases at J, leaving 9 bases unmatched. In germline, CDR1 is SGHRS, CDR2 YFSETQ. CDR3 sequence: CASSPDRQGTYNEQFF. The CDR3 DNA reads TGCGCCAGCAGCCCCGACCGACAGGGAACCTACAATGAGCAGTTCTTC.

The chain carries TRBV6-6 and TRBJ2-7; 9 bases are shared with TRBD1. This CDR3 spans 15 amino acids. Germline CDR1 and CDR2: MNHNY and SVGAGI (reference sequence). Trimming at V came to 6 bases and at J to 11 bases, leaving 17 bases not matched to a gene. The CDR3 DNA reads TGTGCCAGCAGGGGGCAGACAGGGGGTTCGAAGGGGGAGTACTTC. Translation: CASRGQTGGSKGEYF.

The chain recombines TRBV7-2 with TRBJ1-6; D is uncertain. This CDR3 contains 16 residues. V lost 6 bases, J lost 0 bases, and 12 bases lay in between. CDR1 and CDR2 from the germline V gene are SGHTA and FQGNSA. The DNA for the CDR3 is TGTGCCAGCAGGTTGTCAGGTAGCTCCTATAATTCACCCCTCCACTTT. As protein: CASRLSGSSYNSPLHF.

There are a few counts of this clone. The V and J genes are TRBV28 and TRBJ1-1, with D perhaps matching TRBD1 (6 bases). CDR1 MDHEN and CDR2 SYDVKM come from the germline V gene. The CDR3 has 15 residues. V was clipped by 6 bases and J by 0 bases, with 14 bases between them. CDR3 coding DNA: TGTGCCAGCAGCCTGGGGGCCGTCATGAACACTGAAGCTTTCTTT. Residues: CASSLGAVMNTEAFF.

The chain carries TRBV6-2 or TRBV6-3 and TRBJ2-1; 13 bases match TRBD2. Germline CDR1 and CDR2: MNHEY and SVGEGT. The CDR3 runs 18 residues. With 2 bases clipped from V and 3 bases from J, the junction kept 7 bases outside the gene matches. This CDR3 is CASSYPRLAGGHYNEQFF. The CDR3 DNA reads as TGTGCCAGCAGTTACCCCCGACTAGCGGGAGGTCACTACAATGAGCAGTTCTTC.